What follows is one TCR beta chain and its context. Because the CDR3's place on the DNA is in doubt, the DNA is left out and the CDR3 is given as listed by TCRdb. The sample is drawn from a study of tumor-infiltrating lymphocytes in primary liver carcinoma. Study as a whole: The neoplasms were of stage T1-T3 N0M0, with dimensions of roughly 4.2 to 10 cm across.

The tissue used was unsorted bulk material of about 19-33 mg. RNA and DNA were co-extracted from it with the AllPrep DNA/RNA mini kit. Researchers generated TCR beta cDNA from about 0.5 ug of total RNA, relying on a constant-region primer. It was through three nested multiplex PCR rounds of slightly modified ARM-PCR that TCR beta libraries arose. For about 11 cycles apiece, the opening two PCR rounds ran with TRBV1-TRBV30 forward primers and a C-beta reverse primer. One entry per CDR3 protein, called by TCRdb with MiXCR from the multiplex PCR reads. The sample lists fewer than 200,000 distinct CDR3 sequences; around 81% were seen once. Germline CDR1 and CDR2: MNHNY and SVGAGI (reference sequence). From its first to its last residue, the CDR3 has 14 amino acids.

Sample: tumor tissue from primary liver carcinoma. V and J are TRBV6-6 and TRBJ2-2; TRBD2 is taken as the D call from the table, unchecked against the DNA. The clonotype comes from a man in his forties with primary liver carcinoma and hepatitis B virus infection. The CDR3 reads CAISVARGTGELCF.